One sample yielded the 20 T cell receptor beta chains listed below, sequenced in a study of identical twins. MiXCR was run by TCRdb on the 5' RACE reads, yielding one entry per CDR3 protein. This repertoire shows 550,000 to 700,000 distinct CDR3 sequences, 21% found once; its top ten account for about 4.5%. These data were likewise used in another study, on T cells expressing NK-cell markers.

Input material: PBMCs. The source is a woman between 18 and 29 years old in good health.

J is TRBJ2-5 and V is TRBV6-2 or TRBV6-3, with 12 bases identical to TRBD2. The J segment lost 0 bases and the V segment lost 6 bases, leaving 8 bases of the junction unmatched. Germline lookup yields CDR1 MNHEY and CDR2 SVGEGT. There are 17 residues in the CDR3. The CDR3 here is CASSPGLAGPYQETQYF. CDR3 nucleotides: TGTGCCAGCAGCCCCGGACTAGCGGGACCCTACCAAGAGACCCAGTACTTC.

This clonotype was detected only a few times. The genes are TRBV9 and TRBJ1-2; D possibly corresponds to TRBD1 (6 bases). This CDR3 region has 15 residues. Between the trimmed V and J ends, which lost 1 base and 8 bases, there was a span of 18 bases. CDR1 and CDR2 (germline): SGDLS, YYNGEE. The CDR3 sequence is CASSVSGDDRKGYTF. In DNA form, the CDR3 reads TGTGCCAGCAGCGTATCCGGAGATGACAGGAAAGGCTACACCTTC.

This chain connects TRBV6-1 to TRBJ1-1, with D unresolved. CDR1 and CDR2 from the germline V gene are MNHNS and SASEGT. The length of the CDR3 is 11 residues. V lost 8 bases and J 4 bases, leaving 8 bases between the germline ends. CDR3 nucleotide sequence: TGTGCCAGCCTGGCAATCACTGAAGCTTTCTTT. Protein sequence: CASLAITEAFF.

This clonotype was seen a few times. The chain uses TRBV20-1 and TRBJ2-5, with TRBD1 as a possible D gene (6 bases). In germline, CDR1 is DFQATT, CDR2 SNEGSKA (reference sequence). Trimming shortened V by 5 bases and J by 2 bases, and 15 bases separated the two germline ends. The CDR3 extends over 14 amino acids. The CDR3 protein is CSARTVDFQETQYF. Here the CDR3 DNA reads TGCAGTGCTCGGACAGTGGATTTTCAAGAGACCCAGTACTTC.

The chain has TRBV6-8 and TRBJ2-1; D remains unclear. This CDR3 region has 15 residues. Trimming shortened V by 6 bases and J by 7 bases, and 19 bases separated the two germline ends. CDR1 is MNHGY, CDR2 SAAAGT, per germline. The CDR3 DNA reads as TGTGCCAGCAGGGGGTGCGGTGCGAAGGAGAATGAGCAGTTCTTC. Its protein is CASRGCGAKENEQFF.

This clonotype has only a few counts. The chain joins TRBV9 to TRBJ2-1, with D perhaps matching TRBD2 (5 bases). Germline CDR1 is SGDLS and CDR2 is YYNGEE. V was cut by 0 bases and J by 2 bases, with 9 bases left in between. The CDR3 length is 15 residues. The CDR3 here is CASSVVDSAYNEQFF. CDR3 nucleotides: TGTGCCAGCAGCGTAGTGGACTCCGCCTACAATGAGCAGTTCTTC.

The J gene is TRBJ2-1, the V gene TRBV9, with 7 nucleotides matching TRBD2. V was pared by 0 bases and J by 6 bases, with 6 bases of the junction left unmatched. The CDR3 is made up of 15 amino acids. Germline assignment: CDR1 SGDLS and CDR2 YYNGEE. The CDR3 DNA reads TGTGCCAGCAGCGTAGAGGGCGGGGGTCCCAATGAGCAGTTCTTC. As protein: CASSVEGGGPNEQFF.

The J gene is TRBJ2-2, the V gene TRBV20-1; no reliable D call. Germline CDR1 is DFQATT and CDR2 is SNEGSKA (reference sequence). The CDR3 extends over 14 amino acids. V was cut by 2 bases and J by 5 bases, with 12 bases left in between. CDR3 protein: CSARNPSATGELFF. The CDR3 DNA sequence: TGCAGTGCTAGAAATCCGTCAGCTACCGGGGAGCTGTTTTTT.

The chain links TRBV20-1 to TRBJ1-2; no clear D gene. The V gene's germline CDR1 is DFQATT and CDR2 SNEGSKA (reference sequence). CDR3 size: 12 residues. V was cut by 2 bases and J by 4 bases, with 8 bases left in between. CDR3 protein: CSARTAGYGYTF. The CDR3 nucleotides are TGCAGTGCTAGAACAGCGGGCTATGGCTACACCTTC.

This clonotype was observed a handful of times. The CDR3 is CASSTRTNSYEQYF. The CDR3 DNA sequence: TGTGCCAGCAGCACCCGGACTAATAGCTACGAGCAGTACTTC. The chain combines TRBV9 with TRBJ2-7; tentative D call: TRBD2 (6 bases). CDR1 is SGDLS, CDR2 YYNGEE, per germline. The CDR3 is 14 residues long. The V and J ends lost 4 bases and 3 bases respectively, with 14 bases between them.

The V and J genes are TRBV9 and TRBJ2-3; 7 nucleotides agree with TRBD2. Germline values: CDR1 SGDLS, CDR2 YYNGEE. The CDR3 totals 16 residues. The ends lost 0 bases at V and 3 bases at J; junction bases unmatched: 7. The CDR3 DNA reads as TGTGCCAGCAGCGTAGGCGGGAGTGAGGTAACAGATACGCAGTATTTT. This codes for CASSVGGSEVTDTQYF.

The rearrangement uses TRBV7-2 and TRBJ2-5; no definite D call. The CDR3 has 15 amino acids. Trimming took off 1 base at V and 1 base at J, with 10 bases between the two ends. CDR1 is SGHTA, CDR2 FQGNSA, per germline. The CDR3 sequence is CASSLEASRQETQYF. The CDR3 DNA is TGTGCCAGCAGCTTAGAAGCTTCACGCCAAGAGACCCAGTACTTC.

This clonotype was counted a few times. The rearrangement links TRBV5-1 to TRBJ2-1; TRBD1 might be the D (5 bases). The CDR3 has 16 amino acids. From germline, CDR1 is SGHRS and CDR2 YFSETQ. Trimming pared 1 base from V and 3 bases from J, leaving 14 bases between. CDR3: CASSLSQGLVYNEQFF. In nucleotides, the CDR3 is TGCGCCAGCAGCTTGAGTCAGGGTTTGGTCTACAATGAGCAGTTCTTC.

The DNA of the CDR3 is TGTGCCATCAGTGAGTCGGCCAAAGGCGGGGTCCTTGGGCAGTACTTC. It codes for CAISESAKGGVLGQYF. The rearrangement uses TRBV10-3 and TRBJ2-7; maybe TRBD2 (6 bases). CDR1 is ENHRY and CDR2 is SYGVKD in the germline V gene. Trimming cost V 0 bases and J 9 bases, with 21 bases left between them. This CDR3 is built from 16 residues.

This clonotype was seen repeatedly, ten times or more. For the CDR3, the DNA is TGCAGTGCTAGTCTCGACGGCAATGAGCAGTTCTTC. It specifies CSASLDGNEQFF. The chain employs TRBV20-1 and TRBJ2-1; D unresolved. Looked up from germline, CDR1 is DFQATT and CDR2 is SNEGSKA (reference sequence). The ends were cut back, 3 bases at V and 6 bases at J, with 9 bases in the middle. This CDR3 contains 12 residues.

At least ten counts were recorded for this clonotype. The chain has TRBV10-3 and TRBJ2-5; TRBD2 aligns across 12 bases. CDR3 length equals 15 residues. Germline CDR1 reads ENHRY; CDR2 reads SYGVKD. With 6 bases clipped from V and 5 bases from J, the junction kept 7 bases outside the gene matches. DNA for the CDR3: TGTGCCATCAGCTCTAGCGGGGGGGGTGTTGAGACCCAGTACTTC. This sequence encodes CAISSSGGGVETQYF.

This sequence joins TRBV5-1 and TRBJ1-6; 8 bases map to TRBD1. The germline CDR1 and CDR2 sequences are SGHRS and YFSETQ. The CDR3 is made up of 17 amino acids. J gave up 8 bases and V 4 bases, and 14 bases lay outside the gene matches. In DNA, the CDR3 is TGCGCCAGCAGCATAAGAGGACAGGGACGAACGGATTCACCCCTCCACTTT. Protein: CASSIRGQGRTDSPLHF.

The chain employs TRBV5-1 and TRBJ2-5; 10 nucleotides agree with TRBD2. The CDR3 is made up of 16 amino acids. Germline CDR1 SGHRS, CDR2 YFSETQ. V was clipped by 4 bases and J by 5 bases; unmatched bases: 11. This chain's CDR3 is CASSVSSGRAEETQYF. Written as DNA, the CDR3 is TGCGCCAGCAGCGTATCCAGCGGGAGGGCCGAGGAGACCCAGTACTTC. The variable domain in full, with the rest retrieved from reference TRBV5-1 and TRBJ2-5, is KAGVTQTPRYLIKTRGQQVTLSCSPISGHRSVSWYQQTPGQGLQFLFEYFSETQRNKGNFPGRFSGRQFSNSRSEMNVSTLELGDSALYLCASSVSSGRAEETQYFGPGTRLLVL.

This clonotype was counted once. The rearrangement links TRBV3-1 to TRBJ2-5, with 13 positions matching TRBD2. V trimming: 2 bases; J trimming: 5 bases; junction bases outside the gene matches: 5. The CDR3 runs to 16 residues. CDR1 and CDR2 (germline): LGHDT, YNNKEL (reference sequence). In DNA, the CDR3 is TGTGCCAGCAGCCAAATGAAACTAGCGGGAGGGGAGACCCAGTACTTC. Protein sequence: CASSQMKLAGGETQYF.

V is TRBV27 and J is TRBJ2-2, with D possibly being TRBD2 (5 bases). Per germline, CDR1 MNHEY and CDR2 SMNVEV (reference sequence). The CDR3 consists of 16 residues. Trimming left V 1 base short and J 4 bases short, with 13 bases between. The CDR3 sequence: CASSLFSIGVTGELFF. CDR3 DNA: TGTGCCAGCAGTTTATTTTCGATCGGGGTCACCGGGGAGCTGTTTTTT.